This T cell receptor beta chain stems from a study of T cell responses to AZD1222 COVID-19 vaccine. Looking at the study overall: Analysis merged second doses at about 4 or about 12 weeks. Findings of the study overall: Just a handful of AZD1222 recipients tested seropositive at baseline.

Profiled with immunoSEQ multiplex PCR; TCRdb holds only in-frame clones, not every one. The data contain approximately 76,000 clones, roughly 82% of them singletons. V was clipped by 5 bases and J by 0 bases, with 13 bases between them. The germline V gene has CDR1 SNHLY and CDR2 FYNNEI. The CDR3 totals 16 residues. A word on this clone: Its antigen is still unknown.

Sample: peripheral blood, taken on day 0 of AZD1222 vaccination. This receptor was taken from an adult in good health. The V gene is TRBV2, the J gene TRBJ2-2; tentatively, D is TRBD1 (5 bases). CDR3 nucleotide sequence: TGTGCCAGCAGTTCTGTCAGGGTATCGAACACCGGGGAGCTGTTTTTT. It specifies CASSSVRVSNTGELFF.